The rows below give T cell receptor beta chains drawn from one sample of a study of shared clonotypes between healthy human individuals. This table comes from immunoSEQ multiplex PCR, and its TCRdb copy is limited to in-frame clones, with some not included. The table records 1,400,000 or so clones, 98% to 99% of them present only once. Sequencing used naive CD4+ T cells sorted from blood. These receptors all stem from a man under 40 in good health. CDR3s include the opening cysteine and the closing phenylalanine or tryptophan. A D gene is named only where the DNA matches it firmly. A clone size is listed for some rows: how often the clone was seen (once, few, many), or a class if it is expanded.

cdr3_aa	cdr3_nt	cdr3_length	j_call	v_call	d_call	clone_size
CASRRLTGRDSRETQYF	TGTGCCAGCAGACGGCTAACCGGCCGGGACAGCAGAGAGACCCAGTACTTC	17	TRBJ2-5	TRBV27	TRBD1	.
CASAAGTDSSYEQYF	TGTGCTAGCGCTGCGGGGACGGATAGCTCCTACGAGCAGTACTTC	15	TRBJ2-7	TRBV7-7	.	.
CASSAGRELFF	TGTGCCAGCAGCGCCGGGCGGGAGCTGTTTTTT	11	TRBJ2-2	TRBV7-9	.	.
CASSSRTSGYEQYF	TGTGCCAGCAGCAGCCGCACTAGCGGTTACGAGCAGTACTTC	14	TRBJ2-7	TRBV9	TRBD2	once
CASSWVGASSGANVLTF	TGTGCCAGCAGCTGGGTAGGGGCCTCCTCTGGGGCCAACGTCCTGACTTTC	17	TRBJ2-6	TRBV9	.	.
CASSPEGRPYEQYF	TGTGCCAGCAGCCCGGAAGGCAGGCCCTACGAGCAGTACTTC	14	TRBJ2-7	TRBV7-9	.	.
CASSLVRQAYNEQFF	TGTGCCAGCAGCTTAGTACGGCAGGCTTACAATGAGCAGTTCTTC	15	TRBJ2-1	TRBV13	.	.
CASSQAGTETEAFF	TGTGCCAGCTCACAGGCCGGGACAGAGACTGAAGCTTTCTTT	14	TRBJ1-1	TRBV18	TRBD1	.
CASTLISSGANVLTF	TGTGCCAGTACCTTAATATCATCTGGGGCCAACGTCCTGACTTTC	15	TRBJ2-6	TRBV19	.	.
CASSPRTGYRTGELFF	TGTGCCAGCTCACCCAGGACAGGGTATCGCACCGGGGAGCTGTTTTTT	16	TRBJ2-2	TRBV18	TRBD1	.
CASSLIFGTGDNEQFF	TGCGCCAGCAGCTTAATCTTCGGGACAGGTGACAATGAGCAGTTCTTC	16	TRBJ2-1	TRBV5-1	TRBD1	once
CATTGEPYEQYF	TGCGCCACAACAGGGGAGCCCTACGAGCAGTACTTC	12	TRBJ2-7	TRBV5-1	TRBD1	.
CASHLNGANVLTF	TGCGCCAGCCACCTTAACGGGGCCAACGTCCTGACTTTC	13	TRBJ2-6	TRBV5-1	.	.
CASSADSMNTEAFF	TGTGCCAGCTCAGCGGACAGCATGAACACTGAAGCTTTCTTT	14	TRBJ1-1	TRBV18	.	.
CASSYPPGLAGHEQFF	TGTGCCAGCAGTTACCCTCCGGGACTAGCGGGGCATGAGCAGTTCTTC	16	TRBJ2-1	TRBV6-6	TRBD2	.
CASSLRASGSGDTQYF	TGTGCCAGCAGCTTACGAGCTAGCGGGAGTGGAGATACGCAGTATTTT	16	TRBJ2-3	TRBV7-3	TRBD2	.
CASKGQGHPNYGYTF	TGTGCCAGCAAAGGGCAGGGCCATCCTAACTATGGCTACACCTTC	15	TRBJ1-2	TRBV28	.	.
CASSLTSGRAGGELFF	TGTGCCAGCAGCCTGACTAGCGGGAGGGCCGGCGGGGAGCTGTTTTTT	16	TRBJ2-2	TRBV7-3	TRBD2	.
CASSAGQGALGELFF	TGTGCCAGCAGTGCTGGACAGGGGGCTTTGGGGGAGCTGTTTTTT	15	TRBJ2-2	TRBV6-1	TRBD1	once
CASSPADGEQYF	TGTGCCAGCTCACCGGCGGACGGCGAGCAGTACTTC	12	TRBJ2-7	TRBV18	.	.
CASSPPGRTEAFF	TGTGCCAGCAGCCCCCCTGGGAGGACTGAAGCTTTCTTT	13	TRBJ1-1	TRBV7-2	.	.
CASSLAQGKVREQYF	TGTGCCAGCAGTTTAGCACAGGGAAAAGTGCGGGAGCAGTACTTC	15	TRBJ2-7	TRBV28	.	.
CSVVEGAETQYF	TGCAGCGTTGTCGAGGGGGCAGAGACCCAGTACTTC	12	TRBJ2-5	TRBV29-1	TRBD1	.
CASSSLPGQINEQFF	TGTGCCAGCAGCTCGCTCCCGGGACAGATCAATGAGCAGTTCTTC	15	TRBJ2-1	TRBV14	TRBD1	.
CASSQGLAGLSPVPYNEQFF	TGTGCCAGCAGCCAGGGACTAGCGGGCCTAAGTCCGGTCCCCTACAATGAGCAGTTCTTC	20	TRBJ2-1	TRBV28	TRBD2	.
CASTKTGANTEAFF	TGTGCCAGCACCAAAACAGGGGCGAACACTGAAGCTTTCTTT	14	TRBJ1-1	TRBV9	TRBD1	.
CASTKGGNYNEQFF	TGTGCCAGCACTAAAGGGGGCAACTACAATGAGCAGTTCTTC	14	TRBJ2-1	TRBV5-4	TRBD1	.
CASSQGFGTEAFF	TGTGCCAGCAGCCAGGGGTTTGGCACTGAAGCTTTCTTT	13	TRBJ1-1	TRBV9	.	once
CASSLVRANSGNTIYF	TGTGCCAGCAGCTTAGTGAGGGCCAACTCTGGAAACACCATATATTTT	16	TRBJ1-3	TRBV13	.	.
CASSLSAGSGYTF	TGTGCCAGCAGCTTGAGCGCAGGGAGTGGCTACACCTTC	13	TRBJ1-2	TRBV5-6	.	.
CTSSQDNLTGGLLSNQPQHF	TGCACCAGCAGCCAAGATAACTTGACAGGAGGGTTGTTGTCGAATCAGCCCCAGCATTTT	20	TRBJ1-5	TRBV1	.	few
CASSSLGGTSGSETQYF	TGTGCCAGCAGCTCTCTAGGGGGGACTAGCGGGAGTGAGACCCAGTACTTC	17	TRBJ2-5	TRBV9	TRBD2	.
CASSQPGQYTGELFF	TGTGCCAGCAGCCAACCGGGACAGTATACCGGGGAGCTGTTTTTT	15	TRBJ2-2	TRBV5-4	TRBD1	.
CASSPITGTGQETQYF	TGTGCCAGCTCACCTATTACCGGGACAGGCCAAGAGACCCAGTACTTC	16	TRBJ2-5	TRBV18	TRBD1	.
CASTSYRGGVDGYTF	TGTGCCAGCACCTCTTATCGCGGGGGAGTCGATGGCTACACCTTC	15	TRBJ1-2	TRBV11-2	.	.
CASSLRSGQGGGSEAQYF	TGTGCCAGCAGTTTACGGTCCGGACAGGGGGGGGGAAGTGAGGCCCAGTACTTC	18	TRBJ2-5	TRBV27	TRBD1	.
CASNFAGVDTEAFF	TGTGCCAGCAACTTTGCAGGGGTAGACACTGAAGCTTTCTTT	14	TRBJ1-1	TRBV6-5	.	.